This T cell receptor beta chain was identified in a study of blood T cell repertoires in COVID-19. Study information: Material from acute and convalescent COVID-19 was sourced from the United States, Italy and Spain.

Libraries were prepared by immunoSEQ multiplex PCR; TCRdb keeps only in-frame clonotypes and omits some of them. The data hold a few hundred thousand clones, with 80% to 90% observed a single time. V lost 4 bases, J lost 4 bases, and 11 bases lay in between. The CDR3 has 13 residues. The germline V gene has CDR1 MNHEY and CDR2 SMNVEV (reference sequence). The TCR sequence derives from a woman in her 70s with acute or convalescent COVID-19. The material sequenced was peripheral blood. The chain uses TRBV27 and TRBJ2-7; maybe TRBD2 (5 bases). As DNA, the CDR3 is TGTGCCAGCAGTTGGGAGCGCAGGTACGAGCAGTACTTC. Translation: CASSWERRYEQYF.